A single sample is the source of the 11 T cell receptor beta chains below, sequenced in a study of naive and memory T cell subsets. An oligonucleotide containing a UMI was ligated to the 3' end of TCR cDNA. Ligated cDNA underwent four rounds of PCR with nested alpha and beta constant region primers and SP2. Via MiXCR, TCRdb re-called the 5' RACE reads, giving one row per CDR3 protein. The repertoire holds about 60,000 distinct CDR3 sequences, with around 8% as singletons. These TCRs come from a female donor in good health.

This clonotype was counted between two and nine times. One end of the junction fails to match germline, which may point to a read error. V gene TRBV7-7 combines with J gene TRBJ2-2, with a weak D call TRBD2 (5 bases). CDR1 and CDR2 from the germline V gene are SSHAT and FNYEAQ (reference sequence). The CDR3 length is 13 residues. CDR3 sequence reads: CASSLERAGELFF. Here the CDR3 DNA reads TGTGCTAGCAGCTTAGAGAGGGCCGGGGAGCTGTTTTTT.

This clonotype was seen only a few times. This rearrangement joins TRBV28 to TRBJ2-3; no clear D gene. Germline CDR1 is MDHEN and CDR2 is SYDVKM. Trimming removed 8 bases at V and 2 bases at J, with 8 bases between. CDR3 length: 12 residues. This CDR3 reads CASRRPTDTQYF. CDR3 sequence (DNA): TGTGCCAGCCGAAGACCCACAGATACGCAGTATTTT. Drawing the rest from reference TRBV28 and TRBJ2-3, the complete variable domain is DVKVTQSSRYLVKRTGEKVFLECVQDMDHENMFWYRQDPGLGLRLIYFSYDVKMKEKGDIPEGYSVSREKKERFSLILESASTNQTSMYLCASRRPTDTQYFGPGTRLTVL.

V gene TRBV19 combines with J gene TRBJ1-3; D may be TRBD1 (5 bases). The CDR3 totals 16 residues. Germline assignment: CDR1 LNHDA and CDR2 SQIVND (reference sequence). The V end lost 9 bases, the J end lost 3 bases, and 21 bases lay between the germline ends. CDR3 DNA: TGTGCCAGCTTTCCCGAGGGGATACCTAATGGAAACACCATATATTTT. Residues: CASFPEGIPNGNTIYF.

This sequence joins TRBV4-1 and TRBJ1-1; D may be TRBD1 (6 bases). This CDR3 spans 15 amino acids. Germline values: CDR1 MGHRA, CDR2 YSYEKL. V was trimmed by 2 bases and J by 5 bases, leaving 15 bases between them. The CDR3 DNA is TGCGCCAGCAGCCAAATGCCGGGGGCCGGGACTGAAGCTTTCTTT. This gives the protein CASSQMPGAGTEAFF.

This clonotype was seen many times. J is TRBJ2-1 and V is TRBV14; D not resolved. This CDR3 region has 16 residues. Trimming left V 0 bases short and J 5 bases short, with 14 bases between. Germline CDR1 SGHDN, CDR2 FVKESK. In DNA, the CDR3 is TGTGCCAGCAGCCAAGATATGCGCCGGAGAGACAATGAGCAGTTCTTC. Its translation is CASSQDMRRRDNEQFF.

The rearrangement joins TRBV15 to TRBJ1-3; TRBD1 agrees at 7 bases. In germline, CDR1 is LNHNV, CDR2 YYDKDF (reference sequence). Unmatched junction bases numbered 8, after V lost 0 bases and J lost 6 bases. This CDR3 comprises 16 residues. The CDR3, as DNA: TGTGCCACCAGCAGAGATGTCGACAGGGAGGCAAACACCATATATTTT. Translation: CATSRDVDREANTIYF. The full variable domain, with the rest looked up from reference TRBV15 and TRBJ1-3, is DAMVIQNPRYQVTQFGKPVTLSCSQTLNHNVMYWYQQKSSQAPKLLFHYYDKDFNNEADTPDNFQSRRPNTSFCFLDIRSPGLGDTAMYLCATSRDVDREANTIYFGEGSWLTVV.

The chain employs TRBV12-3 or TRBV12-4 and TRBJ2-1; perhaps TRBD1 as D (6 bases). V lost 5 bases and J lost 7, with 12 bases in between. The CDR3 covers 13 residues. The CDR3 is CASSHEQGNEQFF. Written as DNA, the CDR3 is TGTGCCAGCAGTCATGAACAGGGTAATGAGCAGTTCTTC.

This clonotype was observed at least ten times. The chain uses TRBV2 and TRBJ2-5, with 8 bases aligning to TRBD2. After removal of 7 bases from V and 5 bases from J, the junction contained 9 bases not matched to a gene. The CDR3 has 14 amino acids. CDR1 is SNHLY, CDR2 FYNNEI, per germline. The chain's CDR3 is CASKRLATGETQYF. Here the CDR3 DNA reads TGTGCCAGCAAGAGACTAGCGACCGGGGAGACCCAGTACTTC.

DNA for the CDR3: TGTGCCAGTAGTTCCACGACAGGGGGATACGAGCAGTACTTC. The encoded protein is CASSSTTGGYEQYF. The genes are TRBV19 and TRBJ2-7; 9 nucleotides line up with TRBD1. V trimming: 5 bases; J trimming: 4 bases; junction bases outside the gene matches: 6. This CDR3 is built from 14 residues. Germline assignment: CDR1 LNHDA and CDR2 SQIVND (reference sequence).

There are many counts of this clonotype. The chain is built from TRBV12-3 or TRBV12-4 and TRBJ2-5, with D tentatively TRBD1 (6 bases). V lost 6 bases to trimming and J lost 7 bases, with 12 bases between them. CDR3 length: 12 amino acids. CDR3 nucleotide sequence: TGTGCCAGCAGATTGACAGGAGGGACCCAGTACTTC. This codes for CASRLTGGTQYF.

The V and J genes are TRBV18 and TRBJ2-1; a weak D match, TRBD2 (5 bases). Germline V gene data show CDR1 as KGHSH and CDR2 as LQKENI. The CDR3 covers 14 residues. V lost 6 bases, J lost 7 bases, and 16 bases lay in between. The CDR3 spells CASSPWQTGNEQFF. CDR3 nucleotide sequence: TGTGCCAGCTCCCCTTGGCAGACGGGGAATGAGCAGTTCTTC.